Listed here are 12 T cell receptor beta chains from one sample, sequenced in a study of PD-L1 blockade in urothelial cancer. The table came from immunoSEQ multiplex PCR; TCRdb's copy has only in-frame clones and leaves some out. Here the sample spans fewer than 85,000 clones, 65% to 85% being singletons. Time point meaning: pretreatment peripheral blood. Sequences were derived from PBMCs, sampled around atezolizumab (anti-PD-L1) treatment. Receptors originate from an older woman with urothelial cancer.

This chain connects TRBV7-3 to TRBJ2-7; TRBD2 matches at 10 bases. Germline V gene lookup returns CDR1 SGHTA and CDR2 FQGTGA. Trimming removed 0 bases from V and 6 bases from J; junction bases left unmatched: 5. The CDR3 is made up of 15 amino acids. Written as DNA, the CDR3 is TGTGCCAGCAGCTTAACGGCAGCGGGAGGGCCCGAGCAGTACTTC. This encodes CASSLTAAGGPEQYF.

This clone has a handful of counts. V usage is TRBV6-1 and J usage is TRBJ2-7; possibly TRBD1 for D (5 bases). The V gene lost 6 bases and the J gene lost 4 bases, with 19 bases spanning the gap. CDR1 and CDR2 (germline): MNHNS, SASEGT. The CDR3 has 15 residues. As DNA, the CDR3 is TGTGCCAGCAGAAAAGGGGCAGGCGGTGCTTACGAGCAGTACTTC. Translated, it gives CASRKGAGGAYEQYF.

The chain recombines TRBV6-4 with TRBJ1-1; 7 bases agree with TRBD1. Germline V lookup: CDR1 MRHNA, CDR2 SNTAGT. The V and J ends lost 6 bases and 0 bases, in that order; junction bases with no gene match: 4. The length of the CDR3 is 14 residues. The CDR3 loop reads CASRRQGLNTEAFF. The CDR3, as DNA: TGTGCCAGCAGAAGACAGGGACTGAACACTGAAGCTTTCTTT.

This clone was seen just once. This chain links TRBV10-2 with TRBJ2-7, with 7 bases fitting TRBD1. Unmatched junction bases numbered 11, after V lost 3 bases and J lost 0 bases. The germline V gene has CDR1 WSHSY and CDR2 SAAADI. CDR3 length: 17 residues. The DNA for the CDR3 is TGCGCCAGCAGTGACTACGGGGACAGTATTAGCTCCTACGAGCAGTACTTC. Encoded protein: CASSDYGDSISSYEQYF.

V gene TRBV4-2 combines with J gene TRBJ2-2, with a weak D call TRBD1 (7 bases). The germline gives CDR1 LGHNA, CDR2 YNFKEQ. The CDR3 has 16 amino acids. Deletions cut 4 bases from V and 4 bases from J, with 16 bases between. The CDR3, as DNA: TGTGCCAGCAGCCCCTCTGGAGGGGGCGCCACCGGGGAGCTGTTTTTT. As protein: CASSPSGGGATGELFF.

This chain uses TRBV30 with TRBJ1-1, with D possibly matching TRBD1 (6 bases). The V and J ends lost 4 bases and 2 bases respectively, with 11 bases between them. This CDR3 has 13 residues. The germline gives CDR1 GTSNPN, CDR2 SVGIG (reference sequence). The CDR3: CAWKGGYNTEAFF. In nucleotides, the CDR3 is TGTGCCTGGAAAGGGGGATATAACACTGAAGCTTTCTTT.

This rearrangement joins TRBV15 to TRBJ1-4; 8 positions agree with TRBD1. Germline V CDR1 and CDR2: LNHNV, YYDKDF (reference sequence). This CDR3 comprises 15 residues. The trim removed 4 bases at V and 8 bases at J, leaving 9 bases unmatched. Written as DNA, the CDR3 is TGTGCCACCAGCATCAGACAGGGGCAGGGCGAAAAACTGTTTTTT. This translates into CATSIRQGQGEKLFF. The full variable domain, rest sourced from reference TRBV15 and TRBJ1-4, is DAMVIQNPRYQVTQFGKPVTLSCSQTLNHNVMYWYQQKSSQAPKLLFHYYDKDFNNEADTPDNFQSRRPNTSFCFLDIRSPGLGDTAMYLCATSIRQGQGEKLFFGSGTQLSVL.

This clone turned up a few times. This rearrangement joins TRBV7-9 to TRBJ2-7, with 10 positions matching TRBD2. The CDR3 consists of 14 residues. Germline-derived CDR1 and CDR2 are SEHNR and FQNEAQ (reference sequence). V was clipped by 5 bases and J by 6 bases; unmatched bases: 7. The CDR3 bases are TGTGCCAGCAGCGTAAGCGGGAGGGCTGGCGAGCAGTACTTC. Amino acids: CASSVSGRAGEQYF.

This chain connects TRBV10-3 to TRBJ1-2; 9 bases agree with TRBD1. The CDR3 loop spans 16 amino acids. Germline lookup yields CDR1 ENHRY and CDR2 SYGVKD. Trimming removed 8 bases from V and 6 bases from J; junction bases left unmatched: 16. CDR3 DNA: TGTGCCATCGGTAAGACAGCGGGACAGGGATCCGATGGCTACACCTTC. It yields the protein CAIGKTAGQGSDGYTF.

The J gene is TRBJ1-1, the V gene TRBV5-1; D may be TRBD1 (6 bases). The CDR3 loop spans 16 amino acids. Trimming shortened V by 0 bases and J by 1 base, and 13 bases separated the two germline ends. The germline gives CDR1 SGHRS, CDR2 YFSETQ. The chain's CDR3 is CASSLEGVISNTEAFF. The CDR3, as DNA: TGCGCCAGCAGCTTGGAGGGGGTAATATCGAACACTGAAGCTTTCTTT. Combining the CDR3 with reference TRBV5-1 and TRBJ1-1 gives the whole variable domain KAGVTQTPRYLIKTRGQQVTLSCSPISGHRSVSWYQQTPGQGLQFLFEYFSETQRNKGNFPGRFSGRQFSNSRSEMNVSTLELGDSALYLCASSLEGVISNTEAFFGQGTRLTVV.

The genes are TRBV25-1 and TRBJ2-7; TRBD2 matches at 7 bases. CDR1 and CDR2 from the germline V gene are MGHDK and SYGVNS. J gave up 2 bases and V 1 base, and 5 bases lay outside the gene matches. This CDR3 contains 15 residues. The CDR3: CASSEWSSGAYEQYF. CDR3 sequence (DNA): TGTGCCAGCAGTGAATGGTCCAGCGGGGCCTACGAGCAGTACTTC.

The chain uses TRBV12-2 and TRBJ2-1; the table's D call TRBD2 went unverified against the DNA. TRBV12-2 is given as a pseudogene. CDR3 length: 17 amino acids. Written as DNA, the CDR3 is TGTGCAAGTCGCTTAGCCCCGGGACTACTTTCCTACAATGAGCAGTTCTTC. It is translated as CASRLAPGLLSYNEQFF.